This entry lists 9 T cell receptor beta chains sequenced from one sample in a study. Treg sorting used a CD4+CD25+CD127-/low gate. Via MiXCR, TCRdb re-called the 5' RACE reads, giving one row per CDR3 protein. The sample holds some 30,000 distinct CDR3 sequences, more than 20% seen once. Sequencing was carried out using tumor-infiltrating Tregs sorted from the breast tumor. The receptor source for this set is a female donor with breast cancer.

On this clonotype: A much larger clone is a single base away; this may be a read error. The CDR3 reads CASSLDVNEQFF. In DNA, the CDR3 is TGTGCCAGCAGCCTAGATGTTAATGAGCAGTTCTTC. This rearrangement joins TRBV3-1 to TRBJ2-1; unclear D gene. The germline CDR1 and CDR2 sequences are LGHDT and YNNKEL (reference sequence). The germline V and J ends were trimmed by 4 bases and 7 bases, with 8 bases remaining between them. The CDR3 is 12 residues long.

About this clonotype itself: This is likely a read error, given that the CDR3 carries no conserved phenylalanine or tryptophan at its end. The chain combines TRBV9 with TRBJ2-1; 9 nucleotides match TRBD2. Germline V gene lookup returns CDR1 SGDLS and CDR2 YYNGEE. V shed 3 bases and J 9 bases; nucleotides not matched to a gene: 10. The CDR3 sequence is 15 residues long. CDR3: CASSAELAGLGEQFI. The CDR3 DNA is TGTGCCAGCAGCGCTGAGCTAGCGGGATTGGGTGAGCAGTTCATC.

In its sample, this clonotype was seen many times. This chain joins TRBV10-2 and TRBJ2-7; no clear D gene. CDR3 length: 13 residues. In germline, CDR1 is WSHSY, CDR2 SAAADI. Trimming pared 4 bases from V and 2 bases from J, leaving 9 bases between. CDR3 region: CASSGGRTYEQYF. CDR3 DNA sequence: TGCGCCAGCAGTGGGGGTAGAACCTACGAGCAGTACTTC.

On this clonotype: A much bigger clone sits one base away, suggesting this may be a read error. This rearrangement joins TRBV7-8 to TRBJ2-1; no clear D. V gave up 3 bases and J gave up 8 bases, with 14 bases separating them. CDR1 and CDR2 (germline): SGHVS, FQNEAQ. The CDR3 contains 14 residues. The CDR3 nucleotides are TGTGCCAGCAGCTTGACACTACGGAGCTATGAGCAGTTCTTC. This codes for CASSLTLRSYEQFF. The full variable domain, in which reference TRBV7-8 and TRBJ2-1 provide the parts outside the CDR3, is GAGVSQSPRYKVAKRGQDVALRCDPISGHVSLFWYQQALGQGPEFLTYFQNEAQLDKSGLPSDRFFAERPEGSVSTLKIQRTQQEDSAVYLCASSLTLRSYEQFFGPGTRLTVL.

This clonotype is classed as medium-sized. J is TRBJ1-5 and V is TRBV12-3 or TRBV12-4, with 10 nucleotides matching TRBD1. The CDR3 is 20 residues long. V lost 1 base and J lost 2; bases outside the gene matches: 14. DNA of the CDR3: TGTGCCAGCAGTTTAGAAAGGGACAGGGGAGGAGGATATGGCAATCAGCCCCAGCATTTT. Protein product: CASSLERDRGGGYGNQPQHF.

The V gene is TRBV3-1, the J gene TRBJ2-7; unclear D gene. The CDR3 covers 14 residues. The ends were cut back, 4 bases at V and 7 bases at J, with 17 bases in the middle. Per the germline V gene, CDR1 is LGHDT and CDR2 is YNNKEL (reference sequence). CDR3 residues: CASSPRLGMSEQYF. The CDR3 coding sequence is TGTGCCAGCAGCCCTAGGTTAGGAATGTCTGAGCAGTACTTC.

Remarks on this clonotype: Just one base apart from a much larger clone, this may be a read error. The rearrangement joins TRBV3-1 to TRBJ2-1; D unclear. CDR1 is LGHDT, CDR2 YNNKEL, per germline (reference sequence). V lost 3 bases, J lost 6 bases, and 21 bases lay in between. The CDR3 length is 17 residues. In DNA, the CDR3 is TGTGCCAGCAGCCAGACTTCAAGCCGGCTATCTCGCAATGAGCAGTTCTTC. This encodes CASSQTSSRLSRNEQFF.

The table lists this clonotype with a few counts. This may come from a read error, since a much larger clone is one base off. The chain employs TRBV6-5 and TRBJ1-2; D is unresolved. The CDR3 covers 16 residues. The germline gives CDR1 MNHEY, CDR2 SVGAGI. V was clipped by 4 bases and J by 4 bases, with 19 bases between them. The CDR3 nucleotides are TGTGCCAGCAGTTTTGGGGTGGCGGGAGAGGGCTATGGCTACACCTTC. This gives the protein CASSFGVAGEGYGYTF.

This clonotype was recorded many times. The CDR3 region has the DNA TGTGCCAGCAGTTATGAGGGGGGTGAGGACCAAGAGACCCAGTACTTC. It is translated as CASSYEGGEDQETQYF. The rearrangement links TRBV6-6 to TRBJ2-5; D tentatively reads TRBD1 or TRBD2 (6 bases each). From germline, CDR1 is MNHNY and CDR2 SVGAGI (reference sequence). Trimming took 3 bases from V and 0 from J, leaving 14 bases between them. The CDR3 consists of 16 residues.